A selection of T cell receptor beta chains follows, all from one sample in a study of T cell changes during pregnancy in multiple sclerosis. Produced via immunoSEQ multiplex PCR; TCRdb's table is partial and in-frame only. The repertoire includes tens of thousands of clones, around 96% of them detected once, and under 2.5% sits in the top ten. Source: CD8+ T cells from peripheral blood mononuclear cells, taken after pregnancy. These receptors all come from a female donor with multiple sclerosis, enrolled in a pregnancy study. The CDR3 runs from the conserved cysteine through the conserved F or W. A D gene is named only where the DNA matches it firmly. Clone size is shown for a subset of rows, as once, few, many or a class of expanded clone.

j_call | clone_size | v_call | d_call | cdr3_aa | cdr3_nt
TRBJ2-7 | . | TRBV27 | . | CASSSSYEQYF | TGTGCCAGCAGTTCGTCCTACGAGCAGTACTTC
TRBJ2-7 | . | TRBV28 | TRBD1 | CASSAPPGQGLNEQYF | TGTGCCAGCAGTGCACCTCCGGGACAGGGGCTCAACGAGCAGTACTTC
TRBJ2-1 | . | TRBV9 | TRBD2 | CASSVIAGDNEQFF | TGTGCCAGCAGCGTAATAGCGGGGGACAATGAGCAGTTCTTC
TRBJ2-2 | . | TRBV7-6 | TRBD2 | CASSYGLAGASRTGELFF | TGTGCCAGCAGCTACGGACTAGCGGGAGCTAGTCGCACCGGGGAGCTGTTTTTT
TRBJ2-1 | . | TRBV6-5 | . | CASSYLGSIGRNEQFF | TGTGCCAGCAGTTATCTTGGCTCCATTGGGCGTAATGAGCAGTTCTTC
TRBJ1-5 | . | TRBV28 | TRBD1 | CASTLETGDDQPQHF | TGTGCCAGCACCCTGGAGACAGGGGACGATCAGCCCCAGCATTTT
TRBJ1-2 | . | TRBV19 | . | CASSLLVGGNYGYTF | TGTGCCAGTAGTCTTCTCGTGGGGGGGAACTATGGCTACACCTTC
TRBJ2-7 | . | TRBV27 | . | CASSRDMAYYEQYF | TGTGCCAGCAGCCGGGACATGGCGTACTACGAGCAGTACTTC
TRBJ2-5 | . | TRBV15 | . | CATSSELVETQYF | TGTGCCACCAGCAGTGAACTAGTCGAGACCCAGTACTTC
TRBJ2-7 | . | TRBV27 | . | CASRIRDLHYEQYF | TGTGCCAGCAGAATCCGGGACTTACACTACGAGCAGTACTTC
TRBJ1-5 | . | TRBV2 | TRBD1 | CASRAGQGNQPQHF | TGTGCCAGCAGGGCAGGACAGGGTAATCAGCCCCAGCATTTT
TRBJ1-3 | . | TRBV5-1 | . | CASSLVQAGTIYF | TGCGCCAGCAGCTTGGTACAGGCTGGCACCATATATTTT
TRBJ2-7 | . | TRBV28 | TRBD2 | CASSFGTSVPYEQYF | TGTGCCAGCAGTTTTGGGACTAGCGTGCCGTACGAGCAGTACTTC
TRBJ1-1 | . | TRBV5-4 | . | CASSLVDNMNTEAFF | TGTGCCAGCAGCTTGGTAGACAACATGAACACTGAAGCTTTCTTT
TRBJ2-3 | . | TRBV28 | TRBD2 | CASSLVGLAGPTDTQYF | TGTGCCAGCAGTTTGGTTGGACTAGCGGGGCCAACAGATACGCAGTATTTT
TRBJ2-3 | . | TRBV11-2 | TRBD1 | CASSQRGQGTDTQYF | TGTGCCAGCAGCCAAAGGGGGCAGGGCACAGATACGCAGTATTTT
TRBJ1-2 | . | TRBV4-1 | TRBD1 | CASSQEPETGTNRGYTF | TGCGCCAGCAGCCAAGAGCCAGAGACAGGGACGAACAGGGGCTACACCTTC
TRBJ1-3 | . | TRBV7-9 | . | CASSLGSSSGNTIYF | TGTGCCAGCAGCTTAGGCAGTTCCTCTGGAAACACCATATATTTT
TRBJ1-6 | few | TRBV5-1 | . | CASSLASGNSPLHF | TGCGCCAGCAGCTTGGCCTCGGGGAATTCACCCCTCCACTTT
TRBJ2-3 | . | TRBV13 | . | CASSLRGGGRTDTQYF | TGTGCCAGCAGCTTAAGGGGGGGCGGAAGAACAGATACGCAGTATTTT
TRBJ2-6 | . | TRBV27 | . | CASIGPGQGDSSGANVLTF | TGTGCCAGCATAGGGCCCGGGCAGGGCGACAGCTCTGGGGCCAACGTCCTGACTTTC
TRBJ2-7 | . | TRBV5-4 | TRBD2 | CASSPGLADYEQYF | TGTGCCAGCAGCCCGGGACTAGCGGACTACGAGCAGTACTTC
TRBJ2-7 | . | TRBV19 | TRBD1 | CASSVGTGNSYEQYF | TGTGCCAGTAGTGTCGGGACAGGGAACTCCTACGAGCAGTACTTC
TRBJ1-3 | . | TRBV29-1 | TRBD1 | CSVLDRGSGNTIYF | TGCAGCGTCCTAGACAGGGGCTCTGGAAACACCATATATTTT
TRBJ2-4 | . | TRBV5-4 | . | CASSFGKNIQYF | TGTGCCAGCAGCTTCGGCAAAAACATTCAGTACTTC
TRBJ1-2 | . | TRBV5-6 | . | CASSHKTGTRGYTF | TGTGCCAGCAGCCACAAAACAGGGACGCGGGGCTACACCTTC
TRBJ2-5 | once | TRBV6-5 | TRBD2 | CASSGGLAGGETQYF | TGTGCCAGCAGCGGAGGACTAGCGGGAGGCGAGACCCAGTACTTC
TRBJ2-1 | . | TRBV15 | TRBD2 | CATSRDRLAGGTNEQFF | TGTGCCACCAGCAGAGATCGTCTAGCGGGAGGTACAAATGAGCAGTTCTTC
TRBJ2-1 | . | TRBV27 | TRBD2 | CASGRTSSGGFSYNEQFF | TGTGCCAGCGGACGAACTAGCTCGGGGGGATTCTCCTACAATGAGCAGTTCTTC
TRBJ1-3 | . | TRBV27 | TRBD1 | CASSFSGQGANTIYF | TGTGCCAGCAGTTTCTCGGGACAGGGCGCAAACACCATATATTTT
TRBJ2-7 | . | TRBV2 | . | CASSGYEQYF | TGTGCCAGCAGCGGTTACGAGCAGTACTTC
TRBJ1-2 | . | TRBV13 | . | CASSLRQDVAHHGYTF | TGTGCCAGCAGCTTAAGACAGGACGTGGCCCATCATGGCTACACCTTC
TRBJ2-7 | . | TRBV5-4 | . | CASSLVWAGTYEQYF | TGTGCCAGCAGCTTGGTATGGGCAGGGACCTACGAGCAGTACTTC
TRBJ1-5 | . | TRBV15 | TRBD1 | CATSKDRAVNQPQHF | TGTGCCACCAGCAAGGACAGGGCCGTCAATCAGCCCCAGCATTTT
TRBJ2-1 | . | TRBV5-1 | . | CASSLDYSVSYNEQFF | TGCGCCAGCAGCTTGGATTATAGCGTATCCTACAATGAGCAGTTCTTC
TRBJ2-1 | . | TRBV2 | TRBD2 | CASGVAGAHEQFF | TGTGCCAGCGGGGTAGCGGGAGCACATGAGCAGTTCTTC